This TCR beta chain comes out of a study of CD8+CD57+ T cells in acquired aplastic anemia. In the study overall: Mean DNA quantity obtained from sorted CD4+ and CD8+ cells was approximately 3 ug.

CDR3 length: 13 amino acids. Unmatched junction bases numbered 6, after V lost 8 bases and J lost 2 bases. In germline, CDR1 is MNHEY, CDR2 SMNVEV (reference sequence). The table lists this clonotype with many counts. No antigen is known for it. The patients chosen for sequencing had shown expansion of CD8+CD57+ cells (detected by flow cytometry). Patients uniformly had severe acquired aplastic anemia. Investigators profiled TCR beta VDJ and CDR3 from genomic DNA template. Each CDR3 protein is one row after TCRdb ran MiXCR on the reads. The sample lists about 150,000 distinct CDR3 sequences, 40% to 65% occurring once. Overall study results and limits: Overlap between patients and controls comprised roughly 30 CD8+ CDR3 sequences.

Specimen: sorted CD4+, CD8+, or CD8+CD57+ T cells (not recorded which) from PBMCs. V usage is TRBV27 and J usage is TRBJ2-7; TRBD1 matches at 7 bases. The TCR originated in a human donor with aplastic anemia. CDR3 nucleotide sequence: TGTGCCAGCGCACTGGGGACAGCCTACGAGCAGTACTTC. This sequence encodes CASALGTAYEQYF.